Listed below are T cell receptor beta chains from one sample, sequenced in a study of T cell changes during pregnancy in multiple sclerosis. Measured with immunoSEQ multiplex PCR; TCRdb has only the in-frame clones, and not every one. The sample has about 67,000 clones, about 94% seen once. Here the sequenced sample was peripheral blood, taken in the first trimester of pregnancy. The source is a female donor in good health, enrolled as a control in a pregnancy study. Both conserved end residues are part of each CDR3. D genes are given only for firm matches. Clone size is shown for a subset of rows, as once, few, many or a class of expanded clone.

size	D	V	J	CDR3	DNA
NA	NA	TRBV28	TRBJ2-3	CASSFSSARRGPGDTQYF	TGTGCCAGCAGTTTTTCGTCTGCGCGGCGAGGGCCGGGAGATACGCAGTATTTT
NA	NA	TRBV5-4	TRBJ2-3	CASSFSTAGQDTQYF	TGTGCCAGCAGCTTTTCGACAGCGGGCCAGGATACGCAGTATTTT
NA	TRBD2	TRBV2	TRBJ2-7	CASSDAGLSYEQYF	TGTGCCAGCAGTGATGCGGGACTATCCTACGAGCAGTACTTC
NA	NA	TRBV6-5	TRBJ2-7	CASSKTGNQAYEQYF	TGTGCCAGCAGTAAAACCGGGAATCAGGCGTACGAGCAGTACTTC
NA	TRBD2	TRBV2	TRBJ2-7	CASRTGGPEQYF	TGTGCCAGCAGGACGGGGGGGCCCGAGCAGTACTTC
NA	TRBD2	TRBV4-1	TRBJ2-7	CASSQLAGARFVQYF	TGCGCCAGCAGCCAATTAGCGGGAGCCCGCTTCGTGCAGTACTTC
NA	TRBD1	TRBV7-9	TRBJ1-2	CASSFSVPETGGITF	TGTGCCAGCAGCTTCAGTGTTCCGGAGACAGGGGGCATTACCTTC
NA	NA	TRBV13	TRBJ1-5	CASSSSNSNQPQHF	TGTGCCAGCAGCTCGAGTAATAGCAATCAGCCCCAGCATTTT
NA	TRBD1	TRBV4-1	TRBJ1-2	CASSQDRDRGNYGYTF	TGCGCCAGCAGCCAAGATCGGGACAGGGGGAACTATGGCTACACCTTC
NA	TRBD2	TRBV7-9	TRBJ2-1	CASSPLAAYNEQFF	TGTGCCAGCAGCCCGCTAGCGGCCTACAATGAGCAGTTCTTC
NA	NA	TRBV27	TRBJ1-1	CASSPGAFF	TGTGCCAGCAGCCCGGGGGCTTTCTTT
few	TRBD1	TRBV9	TRBJ2-3	CASSADRGTDTQYF	TGTGCCAGCAGCGCGGACAGGGGCACAGATACGCAGTATTTT
NA	NA	TRBV7-9	TRBJ1-1	CASSFQTGKNTEAFF	TGTGCCAGCAGCTTCCAGACAGGAAAGAACACTGAAGCTTTCTTT
NA	TRBD1	TRBV9	TRBJ2-3	CASSAGDRQYF	TGTGCCAGCAGCGCTGGGGACAGGCAGTATTTT
NA	TRBD2	TRBV2	TRBJ2-1	CASSELGGTSGVEQFF	TGTGCCAGCAGTGAATTAGGTGGGACTAGCGGGGTTGAGCAGTTCTTC
NA	NA	TRBV2	TRBJ2-5	CASSPSGSETQYF	TGTGCCAGCAGCCCCTCGGGGTCGGAGACCCAGTACTTC
NA	NA	TRBV27	TRBJ1-5	CASSSRGGFSNQPQHF	TGTGCCAGCAGTTCCCGGGGGGGTTTTAGCAATCAGCCCCAGCATTTT
NA	NA	TRBV2	TRBJ1-6	CASAGGAYNSPLHF	TGTGCCAGCGCTGGAGGCGCCTATAATTCACCCCTCCACTTT
few	NA	TRBV6-1	TRBJ2-1	CASSERRRGDNEQFF	TGTGCCAGCAGTGAAAGGCGCAGGGGGGACAATGAGCAGTTCTTC
NA	NA	TRBV7-2	TRBJ1-2	CASSQPWEGRYGYTF	TGTGCCAGCAGCCAACCCTGGGAGGGGCGATATGGCTACACCTTC
NA	NA	TRBV2	TRBJ2-5	CASSGTAIQETQYF	TGTGCCAGCAGTGGGACAGCTATCCAAGAGACCCAGTACTTC
NA	TRBD2	TRBV27	TRBJ2-1	CASRLLLAGGGNEQFF	TGTGCCAGCAGATTACTACTAGCGGGAGGTGGGAATGAGCAGTTCTTC
NA	TRBD2	TRBV27	TRBJ2-1	CASSNYLSGRGNEQFF	TGTGCCAGCAGTAACTACCTTAGCGGGAGAGGTAATGAGCAGTTCTTC
NA	NA	TRBV5-4	TRBJ2-7	CASSRGLESSYEQYF	TGTGCCAGCAGCCGAGGGTTGGAGAGCTCCTACGAGCAGTACTTC
NA	TRBD2	TRBV5-1	TRBJ2-3	CASSPLAGATDTQYF	TGCGCCAGCAGCCCTCTAGCGGGAGCCACAGATACGCAGTATTTT
NA	TRBD2	TRBV7-9	TRBJ2-3	CASLLPGMGGPGDTQYF	TGTGCCAGTCTGCTTCCCGGGATGGGAGGGCCGGGGGATACGCAGTATTTT
NA	TRBD1	TRBV7-6	TRBJ2-7	CASSLDRVGEQYF	TGTGCCAGCAGCTTGGACAGGGTTGGGGAGCAGTACTTC
NA	TRBD1	TRBV5-1	TRBJ1-2	CASSFDRGDDGYTF	TGCGCCAGCAGCTTTGACAGGGGAGACGATGGCTACACCTTC
NA	TRBD1	TRBV6-1	TRBJ1-2	CASRDSLGTGSGYTF	TGTGCCAGCAGGGATTCCCTTGGGACAGGGTCCGGCTACACCTTC
NA	TRBD1	TRBV6-5	TRBJ2-7	CASSAGTGTYEQYF	TGTGCCAGCAGCGCCGGGACAGGAACCTACGAGCAGTACTTC
NA	TRBD2	TRBV7-9	TRBJ2-3	CASSSLREGLTDTQYF	TGTGCCAGCAGCTCCCTACGGGAGGGCCTTACAGATACGCAGTATTTT
NA	TRBD1	TRBV5-1	TRBJ1-1	CASSTRQGGNSEAFF	TGCGCCAGCAGCACCCGACAGGGGGGAAATTCTGAAGCTTTCTTT
NA	NA	TRBV27	TRBJ2-7	CASSTRQSHEQYF	TGTGCCAGCAGTACACGACAGTCCCACGAGCAGTACTTC
NA	NA	TRBV4-2	TRBJ2-1	CASSQTGSSYNEQFF	TGTGCCAGCAGCCAAACAGGGAGCTCCTACAATGAGCAGTTCTTC
NA	NA	TRBV28	TRBJ1-5	CASREGGQPQHF	TGTGCCAGCAGGGAGGGCGGTCAGCCCCAGCATTTT
NA	NA	TRBV27	TRBJ2-1	CASSFGNEQFF	TGTGCCAGCAGTTTCGGGAATGAGCAGTTCTTC
NA	TRBD2	TRBV5-6	TRBJ2-3	CASSLGLSSGRDTQYF	TGTGCCAGCAGCTTAGGCCTTTCTAGCGGGAGAGATACGCAGTATTTT
NA	TRBD1	TRBV10-1	TRBJ1-2	CASKTTARDRVLGYTF	TGCGCCAGCAAGACAACCGCCCGGGACAGGGTGCTTGGCTACACCTTC
NA	NA	TRBV5-4	TRBJ1-2	CASSLVEVSGYTF	TGTGCCAGCAGCTTAGTGGAGGTTTCGGGCTACACCTTC
few	NA	TRBV30	TRBJ1-4	CAWSVFFREDEKLFF	TGTGCCTGGAGTGTATTCTTCAGGGAAGACGAAAAACTGTTTTTT
once	NA	TRBV15	TRBJ2-7	CATSRDFAGRNFEQYF	TGTGCCACCAGCAGAGATTTCGCGGGACGAAATTTCGAGCAGTACTTC
NA	NA	TRBV19	TRBJ1-4	CASSSGLRGEKLFF	TGTGCCAGTAGTTCGGGACTCCGGGGGGAAAAACTGTTTTTT
NA	TRBD2	TRBV28	TRBJ2-7	CASRRGAQYEQYF	TGTGCCAGCAGGCGGGGGGCTCAGTACGAGCAGTACTTC
NA	NA	TRBV7-2	TRBJ2-1	CASSYAEGSYNEQFF	TGTGCCAGCAGCTATGCTGAGGGTTCCTACAATGAGCAGTTCTTC
NA	NA	TRBV28	TRBJ2-1	CASLSRAGLKVEQFF	TGTGCCAGTCTATCTCGAGCGGGTCTCAAGGTTGAGCAGTTCTTC